This TCR beta chain was identified during a study of STAT5B mutations in CD4+ large granular lymphocyte leukemia. Whole-study results and caveats: Compared with healthy controls (2/35), patient top clones favored TRBV06 (8/27). Patient CD4-sorted repertoires stayed more clonal than healthy ones after leukemic-clone removal. Data were not HLA-matched across samples.

Profiling relied on immunoSEQ multiplex PCR, and the TCRdb table lists in-frame clones only, not all of them. Of 40,000 to 45,000 clones listed, around 85% are singletons. The CDR3 consists of 16 residues. The V gene's germline CDR1 is KGHSH and CDR2 LQKENI. V trimming: 3 bases; J trimming: 7 bases; junction bases outside the gene matches: 10. About this clone itself: Its antigen is as yet unknown.

Buffy coats from healthy blood donors served as controls. The receptor's source is a human donor in good health. The chain recombines TRBV18 with TRBJ1-5; 9 bases map to TRBD1. Sequencing used CD4+ T cells from blood buffy coats. The CDR3 sequence: CASSPWDRVLGQPQHF. The CDR3, as DNA: TGTGCCAGCTCACCTTGGGACAGGGTCCTTGGACAGCCCCAGCATTTT. Drawing the rest from reference TRBV18 and TRBJ1-5, the complete variable domain is NAGVMQNPRHLVRRRGQEARLRCSPMKGHSHVYWYRQLPEEGLKFMVYLQKENIIDESGMPKERFSAEFPKEGPSILRIQQVVRGDSAAYFCASSPWDRVLGQPQHFGDGTRLSIL.